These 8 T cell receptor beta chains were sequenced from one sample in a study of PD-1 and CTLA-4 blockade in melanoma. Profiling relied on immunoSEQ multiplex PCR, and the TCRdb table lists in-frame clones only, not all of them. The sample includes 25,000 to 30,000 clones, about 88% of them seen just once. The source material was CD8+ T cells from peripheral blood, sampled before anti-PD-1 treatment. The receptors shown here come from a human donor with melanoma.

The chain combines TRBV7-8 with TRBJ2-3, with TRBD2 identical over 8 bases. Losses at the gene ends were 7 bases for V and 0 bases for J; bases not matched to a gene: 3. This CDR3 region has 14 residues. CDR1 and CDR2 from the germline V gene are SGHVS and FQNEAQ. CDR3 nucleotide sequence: TGTGCCAGCATCGGGGGGGGAAGCACAGATACGCAGTATTTT. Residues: CASIGGGSTDTQYF.

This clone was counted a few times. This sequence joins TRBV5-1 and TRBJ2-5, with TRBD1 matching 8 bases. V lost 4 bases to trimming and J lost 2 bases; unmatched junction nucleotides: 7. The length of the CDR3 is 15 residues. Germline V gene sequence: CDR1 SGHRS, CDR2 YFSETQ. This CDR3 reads CASSPGQGWQETQYF. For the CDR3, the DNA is TGCGCCAGCAGCCCCGGACAGGGATGGCAAGAGACCCAGTACTTC.

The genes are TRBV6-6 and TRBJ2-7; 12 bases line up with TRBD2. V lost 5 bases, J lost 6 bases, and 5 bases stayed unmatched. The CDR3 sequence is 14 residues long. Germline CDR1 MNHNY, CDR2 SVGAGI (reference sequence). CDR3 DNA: TGTGCCAGCAGTCCGGGACTAGCGGGCGGCGAGCAGTACTTC. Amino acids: CASSPGLAGGEQYF.

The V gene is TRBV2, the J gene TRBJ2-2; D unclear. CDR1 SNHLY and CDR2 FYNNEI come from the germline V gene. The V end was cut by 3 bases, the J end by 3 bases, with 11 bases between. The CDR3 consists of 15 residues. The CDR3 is CASSDPGPDTGELFF. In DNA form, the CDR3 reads TGTGCCAGCAGTGATCCTGGGCCGGACACCGGGGAGCTGTTTTTT.

As DNA, the CDR3 is TGTGCCAGCAGTGATCTCGGGACAGTCAATCAGCCCCAGCATTTT. This translates into CASSDLGTVNQPQHF. The chain has TRBV6-1 and TRBJ1-5; 7 nucleotides agree with TRBD1. The J segment lost 3 bases and the V segment lost 3 bases, leaving 5 bases of the junction unmatched. This CDR3 spans 15 amino acids. Germline-derived CDR1 and CDR2 are MNHNS and SASEGT.

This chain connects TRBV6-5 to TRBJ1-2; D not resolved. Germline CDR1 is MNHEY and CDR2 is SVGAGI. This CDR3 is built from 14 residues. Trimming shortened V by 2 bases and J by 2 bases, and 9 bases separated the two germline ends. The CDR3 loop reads CASSYRTTNYGYTF. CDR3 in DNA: TGTGCCAGCAGTTACCGGACGACCAACTATGGCTACACCTTC.

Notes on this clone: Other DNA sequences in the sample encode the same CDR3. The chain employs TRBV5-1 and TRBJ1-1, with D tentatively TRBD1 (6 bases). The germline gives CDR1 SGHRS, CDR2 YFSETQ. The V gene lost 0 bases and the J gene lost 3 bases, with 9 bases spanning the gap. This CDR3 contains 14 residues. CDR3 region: CASSLAGGYTEAFF. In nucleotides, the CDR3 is TGCGCCAGCAGCTTGGCCGGGGGCTACACTGAAGCTTTCTTT.

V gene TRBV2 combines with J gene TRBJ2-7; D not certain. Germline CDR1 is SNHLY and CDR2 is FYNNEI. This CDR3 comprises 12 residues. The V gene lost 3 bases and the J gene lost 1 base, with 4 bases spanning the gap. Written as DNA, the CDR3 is TGTGCCAGCAGTGACAGGTCCTACGAGCAGTACTTC. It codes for CASSDRSYEQYF.